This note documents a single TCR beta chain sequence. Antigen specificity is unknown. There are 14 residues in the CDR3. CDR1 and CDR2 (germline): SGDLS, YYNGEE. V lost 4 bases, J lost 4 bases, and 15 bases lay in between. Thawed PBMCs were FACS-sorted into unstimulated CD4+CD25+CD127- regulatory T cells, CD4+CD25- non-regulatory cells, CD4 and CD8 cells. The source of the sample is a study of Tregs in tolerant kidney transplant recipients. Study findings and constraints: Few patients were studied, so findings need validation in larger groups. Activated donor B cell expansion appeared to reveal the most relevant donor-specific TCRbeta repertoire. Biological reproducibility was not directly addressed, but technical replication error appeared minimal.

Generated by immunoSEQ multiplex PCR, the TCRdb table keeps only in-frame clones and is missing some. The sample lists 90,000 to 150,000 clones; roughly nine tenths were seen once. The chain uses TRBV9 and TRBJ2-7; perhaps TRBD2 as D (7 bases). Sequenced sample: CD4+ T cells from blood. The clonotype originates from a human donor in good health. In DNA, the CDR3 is TGTGCCAGCAGCCCTCTGGGAGGGGGGTACGAGCAGTACTTC. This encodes CASSPLGGGYEQYF.